These 20 T cell receptor beta chains were sequenced from one sample in a study of beta chain features in type 1 diabetes. Antigen specificity for these receptors is unknown. Expressed TCRB transcripts were sequenced, since all the RNA that had been isolated was reverse transcribed. Here immunoSEQ multiplex PCR was the method, and the copy in TCRdb shows in-frame clones only, minus some. The sample has some 660,000 clones, 11% to 15% seen once; the top ten hold 0.035% to 0.04%. Regarding the study as a whole: Among patients with Type 1 diabetes, TCRB CDR3s were moderately but significantly shorter in every one of the four CD4+ subsets.

Sample: naive CD4+ T cells from blood. These receptors all come from a man in his late teens or twenties with type 1 diabetes.

Only a few counts were recorded for this clone. The rearrangement uses TRBV5-1 and TRBJ1-1, with 8 bases fitting TRBD1. CDR3 size: 14 residues. Trimming took 4 bases from V and 4 from J; bases not matched to a gene: 6. Per germline, CDR1 SGHRS and CDR2 YFSETQ. CDR3: CASSAQGAGTEAFF. The DNA for the CDR3 is TGCGCCAGCAGCGCTCAGGGGGCCGGCACTGAAGCTTTCTTT.

The chain carries TRBV15 and TRBJ2-1; 8 bases are a match to TRBD2. Germline CDR1 and CDR2: LNHNV and YYDKDF (reference sequence). The CDR3 loop spans 16 amino acids. Trimming cost V 1 base and J 4 bases; bases outside gene matches: 6. Here the CDR3 reads CATSRVAGGRYNEQFF. CDR3 sequence (DNA): TGTGCCACCAGCAGAGTCGCGGGGGGTAGGTACAATGAGCAGTTCTTC.

The chain recombines TRBV5-1 with TRBJ2-5, with D hard to call. V lost 3 bases, J lost 5 bases, and 17 bases lay in between. The CDR3 is 15 residues long. Germline V gene sequence: CDR1 SGHRS, CDR2 YFSETQ. Written as DNA, the CDR3 is TGCGCCAGCAGCTCCACCGGCGGAGTCGAGGAGACCCAGTACTTC. Translated, it gives CASSSTGGVEETQYF.

This sequence joins TRBV29-1 and TRBJ2-3; D unclear. The V gene lost 6 bases and the J gene lost 2 bases, with 12 bases spanning the gap. CDR1 and CDR2 (germline): SQVTM, ANQGSEA. The CDR3 has 13 residues. The CDR3 DNA sequence: TGCAGCGTCATTAACCCCAACACAGATACGCAGTATTTT. This sequence encodes CSVINPNTDTQYF.

This chain joins TRBV15 and TRBJ1-1, with D unresolved. The V end was cut by 1 base, the J end by 0 bases, with 6 bases between. Germline CDR1 reads LNHNV; CDR2 reads YYDKDF (reference sequence). CDR3 length: 14 residues. The CDR3 here is CATSRAQMNTEAFF. CDR3 nucleotides: TGTGCCACCAGCAGAGCACAGATGAACACTGAAGCTTTCTTT.

This clone has just a few counts. This rearrangement joins TRBV29-1 to TRBJ2-3; tentative D call: TRBD1 (5 bases). Germline values: CDR1 SQVTM, CDR2 ANQGSEA. CDR3 length equals 12 residues. The V and J ends lost 4 bases and 9 bases respectively, with 14 bases between them. The DNA of the CDR3 is TGCAGCGTTGCCCTAGGGGAAACGACGCAGTATTTT. Translated: CSVALGETTQYF.

The genes are TRBV18 and TRBJ1-1; tentatively, D is TRBD1 (6 bases). CDR1 is KGHSH and CDR2 is LQKENI in the germline V gene. Trimming left V 7 bases short and J 0 bases short, with 9 bases between. CDR3 length equals 13 residues. Written as DNA, the CDR3 is TGTGCCAGCTTACAGGGCATGAACACTGAAGCTTTCTTT. Translated: CASLQGMNTEAFF.

This clone was seen only a few times. V and J are TRBV11-2 and TRBJ2-4, with unresolved D. V lost 5 bases, J lost 0 bases, and 14 bases lay in between. CDR1 and CDR2 (germline): SGHAT, FQNNGV. The CDR3 extends over 16 amino acids. Here the CDR3 reads CASSASATLAKNIQYF. The CDR3 nucleotides are TGTGCCAGCAGCGCCTCAGCGACACTAGCCAAAAACATTCAGTACTTC.

V is TRBV2 and J is TRBJ2-7; 7 positions match TRBD1. Germline CDR1 SNHLY, CDR2 FYNNEI. The CDR3 sequence is 11 residues long. Trimming at V came to 6 bases and at J to 10 bases, leaving 6 bases not matched to a gene. CDR3 DNA: TGTGCCAGCAGCAGGGACAGACTACAGTACTTC. Its protein is CASSRDRLQYF.

The CDR3 DNA sequence: TGTGCCAGCAGTGAGGCTGAGCAGTTCTTC. Protein sequence: CASSEAEQFF. The chain employs TRBV2 and TRBJ2-1, with D hard to call. The CDR3 has 10 residues. V gave up 3 bases and J gave up 9 bases, with 3 bases separating them. Germline V gene sequence: CDR1 SNHLY, CDR2 FYNNEI.

The chain carries TRBV7-6 and TRBJ1-5; 10 nucleotides line up with TRBD1. The V gene's germline CDR1 is SGHVS and CDR2 FNYEAQ. Germline trimming cut 5 bases from V and 10 bases from J; bases unmatched to any gene: 8. The CDR3 totals 14 residues. In nucleotides, the CDR3 is TGTGCCAGCAGCCCCGGGACAGGGGTCCCCCCCCAGCATTTT. This translates into CASSPGTGVPPQHF.

The table lists this clone with a few counts. The V call is TRBV20-1, the J call TRBJ1-1, with D uncertain. V lost 7 bases and J lost 8, with 11 bases in between. Germline loops: CDR1 DFQATT, CDR2 SNEGSKA (reference sequence). CDR3 size: 10 residues. CDR3 DNA: TGCAGTGTCGGGCCGATGGAAGCTTTCTTT. It yields the protein CSVGPMEAFF.

The rearrangement uses TRBV30 and TRBJ2-5; D remains ambiguous. The germline V gene encodes CDR1 GTSNPN and CDR2 SVGIG (reference sequence). The CDR3 runs 13 residues. The V and J ends lost 5 bases and 1 base respectively, with 11 bases between them. Here the CDR3 reads CAWGAAIQETQYF. In DNA, the CDR3 is TGTGCCTGGGGCGCGGCAATCCAAGAGACCCAGTACTTC.

The chain recombines TRBV30 with TRBJ2-5; D uncertain. Germline values: CDR1 GTSNPN, CDR2 SVGIG (reference sequence). The CDR3 loop spans 11 amino acids. With 2 bases removed from V and 5 bases from J, the gap between germline ends came to 6 bases. The CDR3: CAWSIVETQYF. CDR3 coding DNA: TGTGCCTGGAGTATCGTGGAGACCCAGTACTTC.

The chain combines TRBV29-1 with TRBJ2-5, with unresolved D. The CDR3 has 15 amino acids. The germline V gene encodes CDR1 SQVTM and CDR2 ANQGSEA. Trimming shortened V by 2 bases and J by 3 bases, and 16 bases separated the two germline ends. The DNA of the CDR3 is TGCAGCGTTGAATTTAAGAGCAGTAGAAAAGAGACCCAGTACTTC. As protein: CSVEFKSSRKETQYF.

This clone was counted a few times. The J gene is TRBJ1-1, the V gene TRBV20-1; D unresolved. The V end was cut by 0 bases, the J end by 11 bases, with 7 bases between. Germline loops: CDR1 DFQATT, CDR2 SNEGSKA (reference sequence). The CDR3 totals 10 residues. The CDR3: CSARDPTAFF. CDR3 sequence (DNA): TGCAGTGCTAGAGACCCGACCGCTTTCTTT.

This clone was counted only a few times. This sequence joins TRBV15 and TRBJ1-2; D possibly corresponds to TRBD1 (5 bases). This CDR3 comprises 11 residues. CDR1 is LNHNV, CDR2 YYDKDF, per germline (reference sequence). V lost 5 bases and J 6 bases, leaving 7 bases between the germline ends. CDR3 DNA: TGTGCCACCAGCCCGGGGGATGGCTACACCTTC. This gives the protein CATSPGDGYTF.

There are a few counts of this clone. The chain combines TRBV15 with TRBJ1-3; D not certain. CDR3 size: 14 residues. The germline V gene encodes CDR1 LNHNV and CDR2 YYDKDF (reference sequence). Trimming stripped 5 bases from V and 1 base from J, with 9 bases between. The CDR3 protein is CATSEDPSGNTIYF. In DNA, the CDR3 is TGTGCCACCAGCGAGGATCCGTCTGGAAACACCATATATTTT.

V usage is TRBV30 and J usage is TRBJ1-5; D possibly corresponds to TRBD1 (5 bases). The CDR3 totals 15 residues. Trimming shortened V by 2 bases and J by 8 bases, and 19 bases separated the two germline ends. CDR1 GTSNPN and CDR2 SVGIG come from the germline V gene (reference sequence). Written as DNA, the CDR3 is TGTGCCTGGAGTTCAAGGGGCCTGCGTGGCGAGCCCCAGCATTTT. Its translation: CAWSSRGLRGEPQHF. The full variable domain, its missing parts supplied by reference TRBV30 and TRBJ1-5, is SQTIHQWPATLVQPVGSPLSLECTVEGTSNPNLYWYRQAAGRGLQLLFYSVGIGQISSEVPQNLSASRPQDRQFILSSKKLLLSDSGFYLCAWSSRGLRGEPQHFGDGTRLSIL.

The gene calls are TRBV9 and TRBJ2-3; a possible D gene is TRBD2 (5 bases). Germline CDR1 reads SGDLS; CDR2 reads YYNGEE. The ends were cut back, 7 bases at V and 6 bases at J, with 18 bases in the middle. CDR3 length: 14 amino acids. For the CDR3, the DNA is TGTGCCAGCCGGGCGGGCCAAAGTGGGGATACGCAGTATTTT. This sequence encodes CASRAGQSGDTQYF.